The 4 T cell receptor beta chains given below trace back to one sample, sequenced in a study of Ad26.COV2.S vaccination and SARS-CoV-2 variants (dated by TCRdb to 2020 to 2022). The library relied on the immunoSEQ multiplex PCR assay. TCRdb carries this immuneACCESS record with in-frame sequences only. Its versions omit some clonotypes, under half of them owing to an unresolved V gene in the studies checked, with the rest unexplained. For this sample there are roughly 320,000 clones; roughly 80% appear just once. The ten most abundant clones make up approximately 2% of the sample. What this sample's treatment or condition label stands for: some 19 received Ad26.COV2.S at low or high dose, single or two shots; 5 received placebo; per-sample allocation not given. For vaccine and placebo recipients, repertoires were sequenced using samples collected on day 63 after the first injection. The sequencing here drew on peripheral blood, taken in a trial of Ad26.COV2.S vaccine versus placebo. These receptors all stem from a person aged 18 to 59 who received the Ad26.COV2.S COVID-19 vaccine or a placebo.

The chain is built from TRBV7-2 and TRBJ1-2, with 7 bases lining up with TRBD1. The germline V gene has CDR1 SGHTA and CDR2 FQGNSA. Trimming removed 6 bases from V and 3 bases from J; junction bases left unmatched: 16. The length of the CDR3 is 17 residues. The CDR3 is CASRLLGGLARDYGYTF. The DNA for the CDR3 is TGTGCCAGCAGGCTTTTAGGGGGCCTGGCGAGGGACTATGGCTACACCTTC.

The J gene is TRBJ2-3, the V gene TRBV5-1; D perhaps matches TRBD1 (5 bases). This CDR3 has 15 amino acids. The V gene's germline CDR1 is SGHRS and CDR2 YFSETQ. Trimming removed 1 base at V and 0 bases at J, with 9 bases between. The DNA of the CDR3 is TGCGCCAGCAGCTTGAGTAGGGGAAGCACAGATACGCAGTATTTT. Translating it yields CASSLSRGSTDTQYF.

For the CDR3, the DNA is TGTGCCAGTGCCCATGGCTACACCTTC. Translated: CASAHGYTF. The chain combines TRBV19 with TRBJ1-2, with no clear D. Trimming stripped 8 bases from V and 6 bases from J, with 4 bases between. Germline CDR1 is LNHDA and CDR2 is SQIVND (reference sequence). This CDR3 has 9 residues.

This chain connects TRBV6-4 to TRBJ1-1, with D unclear. The V end was cut by 0 bases, the J end by 0 bases, with 8 bases between. The germline V gene encodes CDR1 MRHNA and CDR2 SNTAGT. This CDR3 contains 15 residues. CDR3 loop: CASSDSHGLNTEAFF. CDR3 nucleotides: TGTGCCAGCAGTGACTCTCATGGTCTGAACACTGAAGCTTTCTTT.